Listed below are T cell receptor beta chains from one sample, sequenced in a study of blood T cell repertoires in COVID-19. Measured with immunoSEQ multiplex PCR; TCRdb has only the in-frame clones, and not every one. Among about 190,000 clones, 75% to 85% were seen once, and the ten largest hold less than 20%. The sequenced sample consisted of PBMCs or T cells enriched from blood (not recorded which). Every receptor here comes from a woman between 45 and 60 years old with acute COVID-19. CDR3s include the opening cysteine and the closing phenylalanine or tryptophan. A D gene is named only where the DNA matches it firmly. Some rows mark clone size as missing; the rest say once, few, many or name a class of expanded clone.

NA	TRBJ1-1	NA	TRBV19	TGTGCCAGTAGTAGCGGGAATGAGGGCGCTGAAGCTTTCTTT	CASSSGNEGAEAFF
once	TRBJ1-2	TRBD1	TRBV28	TGTGCCACAGAGGCCGGGACAGCACTTAACTATGGCTACACCTTC	CATEAGTALNYGYTF
NA	TRBJ2-2	NA	TRBV7-8	TGTGCCAGCAGCCAAAACGGGGAACTAAGGGAGCTGTTTTTT	CASSQNGELRELFF
NA	TRBJ1-1	NA	TRBV10-3	TGTGCCATCAGTGAGGCAGGGGATTGGACTGAAGCTTTCTTT	CAISEAGDWTEAFF
NA	TRBJ1-3	TRBD1	TRBV19	TGTGCCAGTAGCACAGGGGACTTCTCTGGAAACACCATATATTTT	CASSTGDFSGNTIYF
once	TRBJ1-4	TRBD1	TRBV25-1	TGTGCCAGCAGTAGCGGACAGGGGGCCCCTGAAAAACTGTTTTTT	CASSSGQGAPEKLFF
NA	TRBJ1-4	NA	TRBV15	TGTGCCACCAGCAGAGATCTAGGCAGCTCAACTAATGAAAAACTGTTTTTT	CATSRDLGSSTNEKLFF
NA	TRBJ2-1	NA	TRBV18	TGTGCCAGCTCACCAGGGGACACCGTCAATGAGCAGTTCTTC	CASSPGDTVNEQFF
once	TRBJ1-1	TRBD1	TRBV2	TGTGCCAGCAGTTCCGGGACAGGGGTAGGGGGTTCAGCTTTCTTT	CASSSGTGVGGSAFF
NA	TRBJ1-1	NA	TRBV4-2	TGTGCCAGCAGCCCGGGGGGGAACACTGAAGCTTTCTTT	CASSPGGNTEAFF
few	TRBJ2-4	NA	TRBV10-1	TGCGCCAGCAGCCCAGGGGAAAACGGCAAAAACATTCAGTACTTC	CASSPGENGKNIQYF
NA	TRBJ2-2	TRBD1	TRBV10-1	TGCGCCAGCAGTGGGAGACAGGGGACCGGGGAGCTGTTTTTT	CASSGRQGTGELFF
NA	TRBJ2-3	NA	TRBV18	TGTGCCAGCTCACCGAACAACAGGGCAGATACGCAGTATTTT	CASSPNNRADTQYF
NA	TRBJ2-3	NA	TRBV7-2	TGTGCCAGCAGCCTCAGAGGGTCTCCTTTCACAGATACGCAGTATTTT	CASSLRGSPFTDTQYF
NA	TRBJ2-4	TRBD2	TRBV29-1	TGCAGCGTTGGAGGTAGCGGGGGGGAGGCCAAAAACATTCAGTACTTC	CSVGGSGGEAKNIQYF
NA	TRBJ2-1	TRBD2	TRBV10-3	TGTGCCATCAAGGCGGGGGGGGACCACAATGAGCAGTTCTTC	CAIKAGGDHNEQFF
NA	TRBJ1-3	NA	TRBV12-3/TRBV12-4	TGTGCCAGCACCACGACAGATGGAAACACCATATATTTT	CASTTTDGNTIYF